This T cell receptor (beta chain) originates from a study of type 1 regulatory T cells. Study-level background: This in vitro CD4 product, T-allo10, is enriched for Tr1 cells and alloantigen-specific.

Per germline, CDR1 MNHNS and CDR2 SASEGT. V was pared by 7 bases and J by 3 bases, with 10 bases between. The CDR3 extends over 13 amino acids. MiXCR, run by TCRdb on the reads, gives a single entry per CDR3 protein. The profile covers approximately 97,000 distinct CDR3 sequences, with roughly 31% appearing a single time and about 2% taken by the ten largest. The chain has TRBV6-1 and TRBJ2-1; TRBD1 might be the D (6 bases). The clonotype comes from a human donor in good health. Sequencing was done on a sample of CD4+ T cells, either the whole sample or a sorted fraction (not recorded which). The CDR3 DNA sequence: TGTGCCAGCACTGGACAGATCTACAATGAGCAGTTCTTC. Its translation: CASTGQIYNEQFF.